These 10 T cell receptor beta chains came from one sample sequenced in a study of blood T cell repertoires in COVID-19. Only in-frame clones appear in the TCRdb table, and some are missing; sequencing was by immunoSEQ multiplex PCR. The data show 110,000 to 150,000 clones, with under 90% seen just once and about 40% held by the top ten. The specimen sequenced was peripheral blood. These TCRs come from a human donor in a cohort sampled during active COVID-19.

The chain employs TRBV7-2 and TRBJ2-1; 9 nucleotides line up with TRBD2. CDR3 length equals 15 residues. Germline V lookup: CDR1 SGHTA, CDR2 FQGNSA. Trimming removed 6 bases from V and 9 bases from J; junction bases left unmatched: 12. The chain's CDR3 is CASRPGLAPDGEQFF. The CDR3 nucleotides are TGTGCCAGCAGACCTGGACTAGCGCCAGACGGTGAGCAGTTCTTC. The full variable domain, rest sourced from reference TRBV7-2 and TRBJ2-1, is GAGVSQSPSNKVTEKGKDVELRCDPISGHTALYWYRQSLGQGLEFLIYFQGNSAPDKSGLPSDRFSAERTGGSVSTLTIQRTQQEDSAVYLCASRPGLAPDGEQFFGPGTRLTVL.

This sequence joins TRBV19 and TRBJ1-1; the match to TRBD1 covers 8 bases. Germline V gene sequence: CDR1 LNHDA, CDR2 SQIVND (reference sequence). Losses at the gene ends were 7 bases for V and 4 bases for J; bases not matched to a gene: 8. The CDR3 has 14 residues. The CDR3 sequence is CASTLRGHFTEAFF. The DNA for the CDR3 is TGTGCCAGTACTCTCAGGGGGCATTTCACTGAAGCTTTCTTT.

The chain links TRBV6-5 to TRBJ2-7; D might be TRBD2 (6 bases). Germline V gives CDR1 MNHEY, CDR2 SVGAGI. This CDR3 has 13 residues. Between the trimmed V and J ends, which lost 2 bases and 5 bases, there was a span of 10 bases. DNA for the CDR3: TGTGCCAGCAGTTACGGGCCGGGGGACGAGCAGTACGTC. Translation gives CASSYGPGDEQYV.

This chain uses TRBV7-2 with TRBJ2-1; 8 positions match TRBD1. V was clipped by 5 bases and J by 9 bases; unmatched bases: 12. CDR3 length: 15 amino acids. CDR1 and CDR2 (germline): SGHTA, FQGNSA. CDR3 DNA: TGTGCCAGCAGCCTCCGCCGGACAGGGAGGAGTGAGCAGTTCTTC. Encoded protein: CASSLRRTGRSEQFF.

The V and J genes are TRBV12-3 or TRBV12-4 and TRBJ1-4; possible D gene TRBD1, 5 bases. Trimming took off 2 bases at V and 8 bases at J, with 9 bases between the two ends. This CDR3 spans 13 amino acids. The CDR3 reads CASSLRGGEKLFF. CDR3 DNA: TGTGCCAGCAGTTTAAGGGGTGGAGAAAAACTGTTTTTT.

This chain connects TRBV5-1 to TRBJ2-3; D not certain. CDR3 length equals 15 residues. Germline V gene sequence: CDR1 SGHRS, CDR2 YFSETQ. The germline V and J ends were trimmed by 4 bases and 2 bases, with 14 bases remaining between them. CDR3 region: CASSPSSGSTDTQYF. In nucleotides, the CDR3 is TGCGCCAGCAGCCCGAGTTCAGGCTCCACAGATACGCAGTATTTT.

V and J are TRBV19 and TRBJ2-1, with a tentative D call TRBD2 (5 bases). Trimming left V 1 base short and J 7 bases short, with 14 bases between. CDR1 and CDR2 from the germline V gene are LNHDA and SQIVND (reference sequence). The CDR3 spans 15 residues. DNA for the CDR3: TGTGCCAGTAGTATAGTTGCGGGTCAGGAGAATGAGCAGTTCTTC. Translation: CASSIVAGQENEQFF.

The chain couples TRBV7-8 to TRBJ2-1; D is possibly TRBD2 (7 bases). There are 15 residues in the CDR3. Germline-derived CDR1 and CDR2 are SGHVS and FQNEAQ. Trimming removed 5 bases at V and 2 bases at J, with 13 bases between. The CDR3 bases are TGTGCCAGCAGCCGCGAGGGGGGGACCTACAATGAGCAGTTCTTC. This gives the protein CASSREGGTYNEQFF.

The V and J genes are TRBV9 and TRBJ2-3; TRBD2 aligns across 8 bases. The CDR3 sequence is 15 residues long. Trimming cost V 4 bases and J 2 bases; bases outside gene matches: 6. CDR1 and CDR2 from the germline V gene are SGDLS and YYNGEE. The CDR3 DNA reads TGTGCCAGCAGCTGGGGTAGCGGGAACACAGATACGCAGTATTTT. Its translation is CASSWGSGNTDTQYF.

The chain links TRBV11-3 to TRBJ1-3, with D possibly being TRBD1 (6 bases). This CDR3 has 14 amino acids. Looked up from germline, CDR1 is SGHNT and CDR2 is YENEEA. Trimming left V 4 bases short and J 7 bases short, with 14 bases between. CDR3 DNA sequence: TGTGCCAGCAGCTATGAACAGGGCGCGAACACCATATATTTT. It specifies CASSYEQGANTIYF.